These 10 T cell receptor beta chains originate from one sample sequenced in a study of blood T cell repertoires in COVID-19. The method was immunoSEQ multiplex PCR; TCRdb's version includes in-frame clones alone and lacks a portion of them. The table shows some 200,000 clones, with about 90% occurring only once. The specimen was peripheral blood. These receptor sequences come from a man aged 55 to 69 with active or convalescent COVID-19.

The chain uses TRBV4-1 and TRBJ2-5, with a tentative D call TRBD2 (5 bases). This CDR3 has 17 residues. CDR1 is MGHRA and CDR2 is YSYEKL in the germline V gene. V lost 1 base, J lost 1 base, and 16 bases lay in between. The CDR3 nucleotides are TGCGCCAGCAGCCAAGTGGGGAGTCGCGCCACCCAAGAGACCCAGTACTTC. This sequence encodes CASSQVGSRATQETQYF.

In this sample, this clone turned up a few times. The rearrangement joins TRBV5-1 to TRBJ1-6; 7 bases fit TRBD1. The ends lost 3 bases at V and 5 bases at J; junction bases unmatched: 5. CDR3 length equals 15 residues. Per the germline V gene, CDR1 is SGHRS and CDR2 is YFSETQ. CDR3 in amino acids: CASSWSDRNNSPLHF. As DNA, the CDR3 is TGCGCCAGCAGCTGGTCGGACAGGAATAATTCACCCCTCCACTTT. The full variable domain, with the rest looked up from reference TRBV5-1 and TRBJ1-6, is KAGVTQTPRYLIKTRGQQVTLSCSPISGHRSVSWYQQTPGQGLQFLFEYFSETQRNKGNFPGRFSGRQFSNSRSEMNVSTLELGDSALYLCASSWSDRNNSPLHFGNGTRLTVT.

This sequence joins TRBV5-1 and TRBJ1-1; 7 nucleotides line up with TRBD1. Germline values: CDR1 SGHRS, CDR2 YFSETQ. This CDR3 is built from 14 residues. V lost 5 bases to trimming and J lost 0 bases; unmatched junction nucleotides: 4. CDR3 sequence: CASRTGALNTEAFF. The CDR3 DNA follows: TGCGCCAGCAGAACAGGGGCATTGAACACTGAAGCTTTCTTT.

The J gene is TRBJ2-5, the V gene TRBV6-5, with D maybe TRBD2 (6 bases). CDR1 is MNHEY and CDR2 is SVGAGI in the germline V gene. The V end was cut by 6 bases, the J end by 2 bases, with 16 bases between. The CDR3 sequence is 15 residues long. The CDR3 loop reads CASSPRADYQETQYF. CDR3 coding DNA: TGTGCCAGCAGCCCCAGGGCGGACTATCAAGAGACCCAGTACTTC.

The rearrangement joins TRBV5-6 to TRBJ1-2; the match to TRBD1 covers 7 bases. The CDR3 covers 14 residues. Unmatched junction bases numbered 3, after V lost 0 bases and J lost 4 bases. The germline V gene encodes CDR1 SGHDT and CDR2 YYEEEE. CDR3 bases: TGTGCCAGCAGCTTGGACAGGGGTGCCTATGGCTACACCTTC. Translating it yields CASSLDRGAYGYTF.

J is TRBJ2-7 and V is TRBV5-1; D not certain. This CDR3 has 14 amino acids. Trimming left V 0 bases short and J 5 bases short, with 12 bases between. Per the germline V gene, CDR1 is SGHRS and CDR2 is YFSETQ. The CDR3 here is CASSLAPGTDEQYF. In DNA, the CDR3 is TGCGCCAGCAGCTTGGCGCCAGGAACTGACGAGCAGTACTTC.

V gene TRBV19 combines with J gene TRBJ1-5, with TRBD1 matching over 10 bases. The CDR3 sequence is 17 residues long. The germline gives CDR1 LNHDA, CDR2 SQIVND (reference sequence). V dropped 5 bases and J dropped 1; count of bases not matched to a gene: 8. This CDR3 reads CASSGGTGDRSNQPQHF. CDR3 nucleotide sequence: TGTGCCAGTAGTGGCGGGACAGGGGATAGGAGCAATCAGCCCCAGCATTTT. Using reference TRBV19 and TRBJ1-5 for the parts outside the CDR3, the full variable domain is DGGITQSPKYLFRKEGQNVTLSCEQNLNHDAMYWYRQDPGQGLRLIYYSQIVNDFQKGDIAEGYSVSREKKESFPLTVTSAQKNPTAFYLCASSGGTGDRSNQPQHFGDGTRLSIL.

The rearrangement uses TRBV7-9 and TRBJ2-5, with 9 bases identical to TRBD2. CDR1 SEHNR and CDR2 FQNEAQ come from the germline V gene (reference sequence). Trimming cost V 5 bases and J 3 bases; bases outside gene matches: 13. The CDR3 covers 17 residues. CDR3 protein: CASSPVERIAGEETQYF. DNA of the CDR3: TGTGCCAGCAGCCCCGTTGAAAGAATAGCGGGGGAAGAGACCCAGTACTTC. The full variable domain, in which reference TRBV7-9 and TRBJ2-5 provide the parts outside the CDR3, is DTGVSQNPRHKITKRGQNVTFRCDPISEHNRLYWYRQTLGQGPEFLTYFQNEAQLEKSRLLSDRFSAERPKGSFSTLEIQRTEQGDSAMYLCASSPVERIAGEETQYFGPGTRLLVL.

This clone was seen a few times. This chain connects TRBV2 to TRBJ1-2; 11 nucleotides agree with TRBD1. Looked up from germline, CDR1 is SNHLY and CDR2 is FYNNEI. V dropped 5 bases and J dropped 4; count of bases not matched to a gene: 3. The CDR3 loop spans 14 amino acids. CDR3 DNA sequence: TGTGCCAGCAGTTCGGGACAGGGGGGCTATGGCTACACCTTC. Its translation is CASSSGQGGYGYTF.

The chain links TRBV19 to TRBJ2-5; 14 positions agree with TRBD2. Germline assignment: CDR1 LNHDA and CDR2 SQIVND (reference sequence). CDR3 size: 19 residues. Trimming removed 1 base from V and 2 bases from J; junction bases left unmatched: 9. CDR3 nucleotide sequence: TGTGCCAGTAGTATAGGCCCGGGACTAGCGGGGGCTCCGCAAGAGACCCAGTACTTC. Protein sequence: CASSIGPGLAGAPQETQYF.